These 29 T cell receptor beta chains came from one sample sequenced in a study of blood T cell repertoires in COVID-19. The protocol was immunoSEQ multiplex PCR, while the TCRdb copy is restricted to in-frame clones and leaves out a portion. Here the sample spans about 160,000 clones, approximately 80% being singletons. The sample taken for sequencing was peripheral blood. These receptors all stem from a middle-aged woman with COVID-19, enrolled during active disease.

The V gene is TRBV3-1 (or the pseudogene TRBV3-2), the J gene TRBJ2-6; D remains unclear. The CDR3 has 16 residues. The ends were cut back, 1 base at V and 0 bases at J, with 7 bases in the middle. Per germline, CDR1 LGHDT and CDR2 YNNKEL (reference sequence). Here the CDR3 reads CASSQGVTSGANVLTF. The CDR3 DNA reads TGTGCCAGCAGCCAAGGAGTAACCTCTGGGGCCAACGTCCTGACTTTC.

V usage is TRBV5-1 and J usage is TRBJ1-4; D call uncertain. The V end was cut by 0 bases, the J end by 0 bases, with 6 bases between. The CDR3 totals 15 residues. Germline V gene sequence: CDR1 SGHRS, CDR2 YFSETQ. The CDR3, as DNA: TGCGCCAGCAGCTTGGCCGGAGCAACTAATGAAAAACTGTTTTTT. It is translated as CASSLAGATNEKLFF. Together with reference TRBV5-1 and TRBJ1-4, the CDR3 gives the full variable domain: KAGVTQTPRYLIKTRGQQVTLSCSPISGHRSVSWYQQTPGQGLQFLFEYFSETQRNKGNFPGRFSGRQFSNSRSEMNVSTLELGDSALYLCASSLAGATNEKLFFGSGTQLSVL.

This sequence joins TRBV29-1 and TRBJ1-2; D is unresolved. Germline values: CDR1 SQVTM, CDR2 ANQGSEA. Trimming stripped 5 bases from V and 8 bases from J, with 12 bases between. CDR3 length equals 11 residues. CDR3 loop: CSVMSSVGYTF. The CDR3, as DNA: TGCAGCGTTATGTCGTCAGTGGGCTACACCTTC. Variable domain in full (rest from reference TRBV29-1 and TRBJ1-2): SAVISQKPSRDICQRGTSLTIQCQVDSQVTMMFWYRQQPGQSLTLIATANQGSEATYESGFVIDKFPISRPNLTFSTLTVSNMSPEDSSIYLCSVMSSVGYTFGSGTRLTVV.

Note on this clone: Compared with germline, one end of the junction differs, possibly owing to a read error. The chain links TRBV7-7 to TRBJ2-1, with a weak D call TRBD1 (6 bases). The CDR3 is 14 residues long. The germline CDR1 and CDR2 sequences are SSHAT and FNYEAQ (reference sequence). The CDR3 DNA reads TGTGCTAGCAGCTTTTCAATGGGGGCCAATGAGCAGTTCTTC. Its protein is CASSFSMGANEQFF.

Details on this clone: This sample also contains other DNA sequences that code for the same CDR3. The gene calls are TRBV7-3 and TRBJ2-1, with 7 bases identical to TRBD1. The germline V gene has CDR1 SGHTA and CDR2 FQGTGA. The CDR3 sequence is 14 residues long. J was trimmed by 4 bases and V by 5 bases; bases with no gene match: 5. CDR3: CASSTGQAYNEQFF. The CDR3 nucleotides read TGTGCCAGCAGCACAGGACAGGCTTACAATGAGCAGTTCTTC.

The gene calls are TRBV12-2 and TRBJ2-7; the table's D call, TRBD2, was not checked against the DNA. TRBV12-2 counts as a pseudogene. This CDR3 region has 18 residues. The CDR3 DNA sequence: TGTGCAAGTCGCTTACTGCCGCCGGGACTAGCGGGAGTCCACGAGCAGTACTTC. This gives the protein CASRLLPPGLAGVHEQYF.

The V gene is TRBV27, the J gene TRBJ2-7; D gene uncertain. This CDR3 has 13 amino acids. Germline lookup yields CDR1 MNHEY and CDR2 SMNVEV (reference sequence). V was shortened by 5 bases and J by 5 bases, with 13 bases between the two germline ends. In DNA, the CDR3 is TGTGCCAGCAGTCCGAAGCCTCGGGACGAGCAGTACTTC. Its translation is CASSPKPRDEQYF.

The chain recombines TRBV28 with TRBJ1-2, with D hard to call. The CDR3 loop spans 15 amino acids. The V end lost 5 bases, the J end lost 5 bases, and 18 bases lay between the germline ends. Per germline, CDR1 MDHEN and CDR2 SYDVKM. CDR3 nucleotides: TGTGCCAGCAGTATCATTTCTAGGCACTTTTATGGCTACACCTTC. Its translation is CASSIISRHFYGYTF.

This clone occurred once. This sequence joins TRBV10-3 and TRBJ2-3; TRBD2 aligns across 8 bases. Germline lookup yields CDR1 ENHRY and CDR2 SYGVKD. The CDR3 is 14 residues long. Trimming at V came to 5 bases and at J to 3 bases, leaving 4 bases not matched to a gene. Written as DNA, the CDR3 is TGTGCCATCAGTAAAGCTAGCGGGACAGATACGCAGTATTTT. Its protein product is CAISKASGTDTQYF.

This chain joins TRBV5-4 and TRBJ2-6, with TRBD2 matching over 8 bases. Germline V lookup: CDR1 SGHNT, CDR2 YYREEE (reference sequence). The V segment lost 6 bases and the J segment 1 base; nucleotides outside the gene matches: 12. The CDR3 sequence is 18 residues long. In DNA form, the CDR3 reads TGTGCCAGCACCGGGGGGGCTAGCGGTTTTTCTGGGGCCAACGTCCTGACTTTC. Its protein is CASTGGASGFSGANVLTF.

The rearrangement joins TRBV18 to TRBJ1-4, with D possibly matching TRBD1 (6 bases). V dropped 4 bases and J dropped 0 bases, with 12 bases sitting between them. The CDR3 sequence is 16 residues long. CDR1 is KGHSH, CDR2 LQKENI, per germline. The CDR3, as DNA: TGTGCCAGCTCACTTGGACAGTCTGCAACTAATGAAAAACTGTTTTTT. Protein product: CASSLGQSATNEKLFF.

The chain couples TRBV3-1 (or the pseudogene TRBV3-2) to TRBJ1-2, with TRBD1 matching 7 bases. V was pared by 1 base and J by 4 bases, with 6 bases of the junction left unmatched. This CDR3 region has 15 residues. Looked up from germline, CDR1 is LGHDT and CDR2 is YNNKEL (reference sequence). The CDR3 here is CASSQAGQNLYGYTF. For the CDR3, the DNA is TGTGCCAGCAGCCAAGCGGGACAGAATCTCTATGGCTACACCTTC.

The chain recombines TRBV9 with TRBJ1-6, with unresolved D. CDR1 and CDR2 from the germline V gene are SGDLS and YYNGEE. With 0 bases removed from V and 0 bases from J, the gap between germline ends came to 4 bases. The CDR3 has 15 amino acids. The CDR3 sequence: CASSVGSSYNSPLHF. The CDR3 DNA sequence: TGTGCCAGCAGCGTAGGGAGCTCCTATAATTCACCCCTCCACTTT.

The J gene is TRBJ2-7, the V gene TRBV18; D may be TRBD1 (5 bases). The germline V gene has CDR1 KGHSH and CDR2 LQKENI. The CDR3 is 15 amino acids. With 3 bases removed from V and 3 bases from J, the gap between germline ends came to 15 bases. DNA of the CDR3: TGTGCCAGCTCACCGGGGCACCAGGTTCTCTACGAGCAGTACTTC. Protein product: CASSPGHQVLYEQYF.

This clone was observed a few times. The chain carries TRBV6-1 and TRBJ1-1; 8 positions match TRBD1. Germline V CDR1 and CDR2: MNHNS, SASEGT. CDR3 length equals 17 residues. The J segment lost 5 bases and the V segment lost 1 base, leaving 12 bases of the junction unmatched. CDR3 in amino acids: CASSEECRGRRCTEAFF. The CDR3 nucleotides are TGTGCCAGCAGTGAAGAGTGCAGGGGGCGAAGGTGTACTGAAGCTTTCTTT.

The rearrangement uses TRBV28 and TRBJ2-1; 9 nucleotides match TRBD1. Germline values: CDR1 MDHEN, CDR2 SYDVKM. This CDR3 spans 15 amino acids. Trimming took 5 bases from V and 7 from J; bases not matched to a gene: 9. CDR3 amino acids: CASSLGTGRTNEQFF. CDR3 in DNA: TGTGCCAGCAGTCTGGGGACAGGGAGGACGAATGAGCAGTTCTTC.

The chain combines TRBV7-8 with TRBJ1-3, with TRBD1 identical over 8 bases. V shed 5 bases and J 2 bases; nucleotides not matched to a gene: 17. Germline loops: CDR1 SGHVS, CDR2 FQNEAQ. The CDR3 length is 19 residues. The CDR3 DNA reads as TGTGCCAGCAGCGAAACGGGACAGGCCTTCAAATCTCCTGGAAACACCATATATTTT. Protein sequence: CASSETGQAFKSPGNTIYF.

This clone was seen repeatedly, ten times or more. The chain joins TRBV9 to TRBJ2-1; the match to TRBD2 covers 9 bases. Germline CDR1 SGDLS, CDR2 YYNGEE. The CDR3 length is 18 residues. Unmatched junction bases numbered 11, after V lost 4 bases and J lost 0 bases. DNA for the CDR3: TGTGCCAGCAGCCCCCTCCGACTAGCGGCCAACTCCTACAATGAGCAGTTCTTC. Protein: CASSPLRLAANSYNEQFF.

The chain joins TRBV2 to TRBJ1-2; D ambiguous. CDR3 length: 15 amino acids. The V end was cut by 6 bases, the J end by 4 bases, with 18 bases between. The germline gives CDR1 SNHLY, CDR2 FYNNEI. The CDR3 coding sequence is TGTGCCAGCAGCCAACGCACCCGAGGCTCCTATGGCTACACCTTC. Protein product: CASSQRTRGSYGYTF.

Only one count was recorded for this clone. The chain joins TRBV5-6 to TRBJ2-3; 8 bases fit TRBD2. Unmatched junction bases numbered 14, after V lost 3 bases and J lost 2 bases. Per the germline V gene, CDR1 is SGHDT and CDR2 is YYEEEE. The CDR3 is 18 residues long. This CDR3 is CASSYLSGTSLVTDTQYF. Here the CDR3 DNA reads TGTGCCAGCAGCTATCTGTCCGGGACTAGTCTCGTCACAGATACGCAGTATTTT.

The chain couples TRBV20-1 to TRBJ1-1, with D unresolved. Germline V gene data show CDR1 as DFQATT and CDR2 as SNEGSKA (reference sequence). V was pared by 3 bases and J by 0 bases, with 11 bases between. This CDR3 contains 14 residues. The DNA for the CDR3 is TGCAGTGCTAGTAGGCAGACTATGAACACTGAAGCTTTCTTT. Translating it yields CSASRQTMNTEAFF.

CDR3 protein: CASSDSAGGIYEQFF. The CDR3 nucleotides are TGTGCCAGCAGTGACTCGGCGGGGGGGATCTATGAGCAGTTCTTC. This rearrangement joins TRBV6-4 to TRBJ2-1; 9 bases match TRBD2. Germline lookup yields CDR1 MRHNA and CDR2 SNTAGT. This CDR3 has 15 amino acids. The V gene end was trimmed by 0 bases and the J gene end by 8 bases; junction bases not matched to a gene: 5.

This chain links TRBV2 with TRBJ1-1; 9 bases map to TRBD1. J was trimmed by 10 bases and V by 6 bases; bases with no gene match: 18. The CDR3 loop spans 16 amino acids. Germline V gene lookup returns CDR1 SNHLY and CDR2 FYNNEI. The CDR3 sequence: CASRVGHGTGSGAAFF. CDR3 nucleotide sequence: TGTGCCAGCAGAGTCGGGCACGGGACAGGGAGCGGAGCAGCTTTCTTT.

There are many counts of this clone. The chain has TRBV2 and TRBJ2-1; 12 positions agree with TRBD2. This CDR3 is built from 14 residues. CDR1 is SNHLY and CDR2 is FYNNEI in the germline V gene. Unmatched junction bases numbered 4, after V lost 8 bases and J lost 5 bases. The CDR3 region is CASHRTSGNNEQFF. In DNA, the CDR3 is TGTGCCAGCCATCGGACTAGCGGGAACAATGAGCAGTTCTTC.

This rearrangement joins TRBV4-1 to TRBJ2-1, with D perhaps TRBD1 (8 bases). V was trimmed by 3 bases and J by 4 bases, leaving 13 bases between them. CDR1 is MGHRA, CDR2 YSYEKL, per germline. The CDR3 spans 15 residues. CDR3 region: CASSQHRGGYNEQFF. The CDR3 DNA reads TGCGCCAGCAGCCAGCACAGGGGGGGGTACAATGAGCAGTTCTTC.

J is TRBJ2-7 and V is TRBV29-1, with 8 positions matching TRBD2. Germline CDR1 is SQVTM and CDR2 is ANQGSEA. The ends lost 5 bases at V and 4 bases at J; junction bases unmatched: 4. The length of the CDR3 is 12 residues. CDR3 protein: CSVIAGRYEQYF. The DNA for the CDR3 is TGCAGCGTTATAGCGGGAAGATACGAGCAGTACTTC.

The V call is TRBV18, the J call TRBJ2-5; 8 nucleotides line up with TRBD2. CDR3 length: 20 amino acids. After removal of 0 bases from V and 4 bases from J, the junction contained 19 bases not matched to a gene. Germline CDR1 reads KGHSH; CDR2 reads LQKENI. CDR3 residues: CASSPPRGVDLAGLRETQYF. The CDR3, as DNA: TGTGCCAGCTCACCACCGCGTGGAGTAGACTTAGCGGGACTACGAGAGACCCAGTACTTC.

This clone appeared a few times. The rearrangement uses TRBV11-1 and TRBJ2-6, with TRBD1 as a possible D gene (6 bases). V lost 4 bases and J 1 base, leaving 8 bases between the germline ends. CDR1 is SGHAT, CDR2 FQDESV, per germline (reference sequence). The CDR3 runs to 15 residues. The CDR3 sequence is CASSYRVSGANVLTF. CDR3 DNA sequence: TGTGCCAGCAGCTACAGGGTATCTGGGGCCAACGTCCTGACTTTC.

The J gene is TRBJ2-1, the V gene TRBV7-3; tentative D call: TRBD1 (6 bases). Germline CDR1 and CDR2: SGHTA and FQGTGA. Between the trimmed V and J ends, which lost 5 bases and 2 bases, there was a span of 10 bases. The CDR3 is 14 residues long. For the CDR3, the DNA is TGTGCCAGCAGCACGGACAGAGCCTACAATGAGCAGTTCTTC. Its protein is CASSTDRAYNEQFF.